These 23 T cell receptor beta chains originate from one sample sequenced in a study of OX40 agonist ivuxolimab in advanced cancers. Libraries were prepared by immunoSEQ multiplex PCR; TCRdb keeps only in-frame clonotypes and omits some of them. In the table there are approximately 33,000 clones, 90% to 95% of which are singletons. This specimen consisted of CD4+ or CD8+ T cells sorted from blood, obtained in a trial of the OX40 agonist ivuxolimab. These receptors were obtained from an adult with an advanced solid tumor such as melanoma, head and neck, liver or kidney cancer.

The chain joins TRBV2 to TRBJ2-3; perhaps TRBD2 as D (5 bases). Trimming removed 9 bases from V and 0 bases from J, with 10 bases in between. CDR1 and CDR2 from the germline V gene are SNHLY and FYNNEI. The CDR3 runs 13 residues. CDR3 in DNA: TGTGCCAGGCGGGCGGATAGCACAGATACGCAGTATTTT. It encodes CARRADSTDTQYF. The full variable domain, in which reference TRBV2 and TRBJ2-3 provide the parts outside the CDR3, is EPEVTQTPSHQVTQMGQEVILRCVPISNHLYFYWYRQILGQKVEFLVSFYNNEISEKSEIFDDQFSVERPDGSNFTLKIRSTKLEDSAMYFCARRADSTDTQYFGPGTRLTVL.

V usage is TRBV5-1 and J usage is TRBJ2-5, with 7 bases fitting TRBD1. The germline CDR1 and CDR2 sequences are SGHRS and YFSETQ. This CDR3 spans 15 amino acids. V lost 3 bases, J lost 2 bases, and 7 bases stayed unmatched. The CDR3 coding sequence is TGCGCCAGCAGCTCGTCAGGGGGTATTCAAGAGACCCAGTACTTC. Protein: CASSSSGGIQETQYF.

The chain employs TRBV2 and TRBJ2-2; 7 bases match TRBD2. Trimming took 3 bases from V and 0 from J; bases not matched to a gene: 4. The CDR3 is made up of 16 amino acids. Germline V gene lookup returns CDR1 SNHLY and CDR2 FYNNEI. The CDR3 DNA sequence: TGTGCCAGCAGTGACCGCCGGGGGGCGAACACCGGGGAGCTGTTTTTT. Amino acids: CASSDRRGANTGELFF.

The rearrangement links TRBV4-1 to TRBJ1-5, with no clear D. This CDR3 is 12 amino acids long. V shed 3 bases and J shed 1 base, with 1 base lying between them. Germline V gene data show CDR1 as MGHRA and CDR2 as YSYEKL. The CDR3 nucleotides are TGCGCCAGCAGCCAGAGCAATCAGCCCCAGCATTTT. Protein sequence: CASSQSNQPQHF.

The chain is built from TRBV13 and TRBJ1-1; the D gene is possibly TRBD1 (6 bases). The CDR3 spans 15 residues. Germline CDR1 reads PRHDT; CDR2 reads FYEKMQ (reference sequence). V lost 3 bases to trimming and J lost 1 base, with 12 bases between them. The CDR3 here is CASSFLQGRNTEAFF. For the CDR3, the DNA is TGTGCCAGCAGCTTTTTACAGGGTAGGAACACTGAAGCTTTCTTT.

The chain links TRBV28 to TRBJ2-7; TRBD1 aligns across 11 bases. CDR1 MDHEN and CDR2 SYDVKM come from the germline V gene. The V and J ends lost 6 bases and 5 bases, in that order; junction bases with no gene match: 6. The CDR3 is 14 amino acids. CDR3 sequence reads: CASSPGQGVHEQYF. The CDR3 DNA reads TGTGCCAGCAGCCCGGGACAGGGGGTCCACGAGCAGTACTTC.

The chain employs TRBV5-5 and TRBJ2-1; 7 bases align to TRBD2. The CDR3 sequence is 17 residues long. Losses at the gene ends were 2 bases for V and 0 bases for J; bases not matched to a gene: 8. Germline V gene lookup returns CDR1 SGHKS and CDR2 YYEKEE (reference sequence). The CDR3 sequence: CASSFRLAVSSYNEQFF. The CDR3 nucleotides are TGTGCCAGCAGCTTTAGGCTAGCGGTGAGCTCCTACAATGAGCAGTTCTTC.

The chain links TRBV10-3 to TRBJ2-7; D not resolved. The CDR3 consists of 13 residues. Looked up from germline, CDR1 is ENHRY and CDR2 is SYGVKD. Trimming cost V 4 bases and J 5 bases, with 12 bases left between them. CDR3 protein: CAISVEGIHEQYF. CDR3 DNA sequence: TGTGCCATCAGTGTAGAAGGGATCCACGAGCAGTACTTC.

The chain combines TRBV27 with TRBJ1-6, with D possibly being TRBD1 (6 bases). V shed 3 bases and J shed 10 bases, with 10 bases lying between them. The CDR3 contains 13 residues. Per the germline V gene, CDR1 is MNHEY and CDR2 is SMNVEV (reference sequence). Here the CDR3 DNA reads TGTGCCAGCAGTTTCCCTACAGGGTCACCCCTCCACTTT. Translated, it gives CASSFPTGSPLHF.

V gene TRBV6-5 combines with J gene TRBJ1-1; no reliable D call. Trimming removed 6 bases from V and 3 bases from J, with 14 bases in between. Germline V gene sequence: CDR1 MNHEY, CDR2 SVGAGI. The CDR3 covers 14 residues. The CDR3 DNA is TGTGCCAGCAGGCAATCCGGGTGGGACACTGAAGCTTTCTTT. Translation gives CASRQSGWDTEAFF.

This rearrangement joins TRBV10-1 to TRBJ2-2, with 8 positions matching TRBD1. This CDR3 is built from 14 residues. Germline CDR1 and CDR2: WNHNN and SYGVQD (reference sequence). V gave up 4 bases and J gave up 5 bases; unmatched junction bases: 3. The CDR3 DNA is TGCGCCAGCAGTGGACAGGGGCTAACCGGGGAGCTGTTTTTT. It yields the protein CASSGQGLTGELFF.

This chain joins TRBV10-3 and TRBJ2-7; 7 nucleotides agree with TRBD2. CDR3 length: 14 amino acids. Germline lookup yields CDR1 ENHRY and CDR2 SYGVKD. V was pared by 8 bases and J by 5 bases, with 12 bases of the junction left unmatched. The CDR3 nucleotides are TGTGCCATCTTTGAGGTGGCTGGGGGGGACGAGCAGTACTTC. Amino acid sequence: CAIFEVAGGDEQYF.

The chain couples TRBV5-1 to TRBJ2-7, with D maybe TRBD2 (6 bases). V gave up 0 bases and J gave up 3 bases, with 10 bases separating them. This CDR3 spans 14 amino acids. CDR1 is SGHRS, CDR2 YFSETQ, per germline. The CDR3 nucleotides are TGCGCCAGCAGCTTGGATGGAGGGAACTACGAGCAGTACTTC. Its protein is CASSLDGGNYEQYF.

The genes are TRBV15 and TRBJ2-2, with 8 bases fitting TRBD2. There are 15 residues in the CDR3. CDR1 and CDR2 (germline): LNHNV, YYDKDF (reference sequence). V shed 8 bases, J shed 0 bases, and the junction held 5 bases outside the gene matches. CDR3 sequence (DNA): TGTGCCACCCTCGGGACTAGTGCGAACACCGGGGAGCTGTTTTTT. Protein sequence: CATLGTSANTGELFF. The variable domain in full, with the rest retrieved from reference TRBV15 and TRBJ2-2, is DAMVIQNPRYQVTQFGKPVTLSCSQTLNHNVMYWYQQKSSQAPKLLFHYYDKDFNNEADTPDNFQSRRPNTSFCFLDIRSPGLGDTAMYLCATLGTSANTGELFFGEGSRLTVL.

The genes are TRBV27 and TRBJ1-1; TRBD1 matches at 7 bases. V shed 7 bases, J shed 1 base, and the junction held 6 bases outside the gene matches. The CDR3 loop spans 14 amino acids. Germline V lookup: CDR1 MNHEY, CDR2 SMNVEV (reference sequence). The CDR3 sequence: CASKLGGPNTEAFF. The CDR3 region has the DNA TGTGCCAGCAAACTAGGGGGCCCGAACACTGAAGCTTTCTTT.

In this sample, this clone turned up a few times. V and J are TRBV6-5 and TRBJ1-2; unclear D gene. V lost 0 bases and J lost 6, with 5 bases in between. The germline V gene encodes CDR1 MNHEY and CDR2 SVGAGI. The CDR3 runs to 12 residues. CDR3 loop: CASSYSGNGYTF. For the CDR3, the DNA is TGTGCCAGCAGTTACTCAGGGAATGGCTACACCTTC.

This chain connects TRBV30 to TRBJ1-1, with D unresolved. The CDR3 sequence is 11 residues long. Germline V gene lookup returns CDR1 GTSNPN and CDR2 SVGIG (reference sequence). Trimming stripped 3 bases from V and 1 base from J, with 3 bases between. The CDR3 nucleotides read TGTGCCTGGAGGGAGAACACTGAAGCTTTCTTT. This translates into CAWRENTEAFF.

V is TRBV4-1 and J is TRBJ2-7; possible D gene TRBD1, 6 bases. V shed 1 base and J shed 0 bases, with 7 bases lying between them. The CDR3 length is 14 residues. Germline V gene lookup returns CDR1 MGHRA and CDR2 YSYEKL. DNA of the CDR3: TGCGCCAGCAGCCAAGGGGACACCTCCTACGAGCAGTACTTC. Amino acids: CASSQGDTSYEQYF.

The genes are TRBV7-7 and TRBJ2-3; D is ambiguous. The germline V and J ends were trimmed by 2 bases and 6 bases, with 9 bases remaining between them. In germline, CDR1 is SSHAT, CDR2 FNYEAQ (reference sequence). The CDR3 contains 13 residues. The CDR3 DNA follows: TGTGCCAGCAGCTTACTTTACGGGGATACGCAGTATTTT. This encodes CASSLLYGDTQYF.

By share, this clone counts as large. This same CDR3 is encoded by further DNA sequences in the sample. The V call is TRBV6-5, the J call TRBJ1-2; a weak D match, TRBD1 (6 bases). Germline CDR1 MNHEY, CDR2 SVGAGI. Trimming took 8 bases from V and 6 from J, leaving 10 bases between them. This CDR3 contains 11 residues. This CDR3 reads CASARGDGYTF. The CDR3 DNA reads TGTGCCAGCGCCAGGGGCGATGGCTACACCTTC.

V gene TRBV28 combines with J gene TRBJ2-5, with 12 nucleotides matching TRBD2. The CDR3 has 16 amino acids. CDR1 MDHEN and CDR2 SYDVKM come from the germline V gene. V was clipped by 3 bases and J by 5 bases; unmatched bases: 7. As DNA, the CDR3 is TGTGCCAGCAGTTTGACTAGCGGGAGCTCTTGGGAGACCCAGTACTTC. It is translated as CASSLTSGSSWETQYF. The full variable domain, rest sourced from reference TRBV28 and TRBJ2-5, is DVKVTQSSRYLVKRTGEKVFLECVQDMDHENMFWYRQDPGLGLRLIYFSYDVKMKEKGDIPEGYSVSREKKERFSLILESASTNQTSMYLCASSLTSGSSWETQYFGPGTRLLVL.

This chain connects TRBV2 to TRBJ2-2; 9 bases fit TRBD1. This CDR3 is 15 amino acids long. Germline V gene lookup returns CDR1 SNHLY and CDR2 FYNNEI. V lost 6 bases, J lost 3 bases, and 5 bases stayed unmatched. The CDR3 region is CASRGGTGYTGELFF. The CDR3, as DNA: TGTGCCAGCAGAGGCGGGACAGGGTACACCGGGGAGCTGTTTTTT. Variable domain in full (rest from reference TRBV2 and TRBJ2-2): EPEVTQTPSHQVTQMGQEVILRCVPISNHLYFYWYRQILGQKVEFLVSFYNNEISEKSEIFDDQFSVERPDGSNFTLKIRSTKLEDSAMYFCASRGGTGYTGELFFGEGSRLTVL.

The chain joins TRBV11-2 to TRBJ2-7, with D unclear. The CDR3 is 15 amino acids. The V end lost 0 bases, the J end lost 5 bases, and 14 bases lay between the germline ends. Looked up from germline, CDR1 is SGHAT and CDR2 is FQNNGV. CDR3 sequence: CASSLDTRVWDEQYF. The CDR3 bases are TGTGCCAGCAGCTTAGATACCCGGGTCTGGGACGAGCAGTACTTC.